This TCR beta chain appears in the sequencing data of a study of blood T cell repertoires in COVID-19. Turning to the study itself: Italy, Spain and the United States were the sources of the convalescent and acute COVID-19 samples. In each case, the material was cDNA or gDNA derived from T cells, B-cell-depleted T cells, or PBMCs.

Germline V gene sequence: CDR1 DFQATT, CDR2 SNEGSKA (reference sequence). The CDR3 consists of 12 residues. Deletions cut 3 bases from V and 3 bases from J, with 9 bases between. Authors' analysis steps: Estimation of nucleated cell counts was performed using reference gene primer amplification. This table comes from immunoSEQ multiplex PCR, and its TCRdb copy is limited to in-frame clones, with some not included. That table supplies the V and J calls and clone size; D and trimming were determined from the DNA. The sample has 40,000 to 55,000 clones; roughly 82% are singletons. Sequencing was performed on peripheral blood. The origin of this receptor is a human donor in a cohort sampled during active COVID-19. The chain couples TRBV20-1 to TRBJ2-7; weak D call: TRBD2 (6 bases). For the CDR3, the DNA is TGCAGTGCTAGTTTGACTAGCTACGAGCAGTACTTC. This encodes CSASLTSYEQYF.